This T cell receptor (beta chain) was retrieved from a study of CD8+CD57+ T cells in acquired aplastic anemia. Study information: Sorted CD4+ and CD8+ cells gave an average of around 3 ug of DNA. Findings and caveats of the study: Researchers report that about 28 CD8+ CDR3 sequences appeared in both patients and controls.

Genomic DNA templated the TCR beta VDJ and CDR3 profiling. MiXCR, applied by TCRdb to the reads, yields one record per CDR3 protein. The repertoire includes about 160,000 distinct CDR3 sequences, roughly two thirds of them detected once, and approximately 50% sits in the top ten. This CDR3 has 15 residues. In germline, CDR1 is LNHDA, CDR2 SQIVND (reference sequence). V was trimmed by 7 bases and J by 3 bases, leaving 16 bases between them. Patients who underwent sequencing had shown CD8+CD57+ cell expansion by flow cytometry. Comments on this clonotype: The antigen is not known.

The rearrangement links TRBV19 to TRBJ1-5; the D gene is possibly TRBD1 (6 bases). Input material: sorted CD4+, CD8+, or CD8+CD57+ T cells (not recorded which) from PBMCs. The TCR comes from a human donor with aplastic anemia. CDR3 in DNA: TGTGCCAGTACCCATAGAGGGGGTAACAATCAGCCCCAGCATTTT. It codes for CASTHRGGNNQPQHF.